The 27 T cell receptor beta chains reported below all come from one sample, sequenced in a study of OX40 agonist ivuxolimab in advanced cancers. Assay used: immunoSEQ multiplex PCR; TCRdb lists only in-frame clones, some missing. The data contain tens of thousands of clones, approximately 90% of them singletons. Specimen: CD4+ or CD8+ T cells sorted from blood, collected in a trial of the OX40 agonist ivuxolimab. Source of these receptors: an adult with an advanced solid tumor such as melanoma, head and neck, liver or kidney cancer.

Written as DNA, the CDR3 is TGTGCCAGCAGCTTCAGGGGGGGTTCGAGTGAGCAGTTCTTC. This encodes CASSFRGGSSEQFF. The chain employs TRBV7-8 and TRBJ2-1; perhaps D is TRBD1 or TRBD2 (7 bases each). Germline V CDR1 and CDR2: SGHVS, FQNEAQ. Trimming took 3 bases from V and 9 from J, leaving 15 bases between them. The CDR3 has 14 residues.

The chain employs TRBV7-3 and TRBJ2-3; the D gene is possibly TRBD2 (6 bases). Germline V gene lookup returns CDR1 SGHTA and CDR2 FQGTGA. This CDR3 contains 14 residues. Trimming left V 5 bases short and J 3 bases short, with 12 bases between. This chain's CDR3 is CASSTRGRTDTQYF. The DNA of the CDR3 is TGTGCCAGCAGCACCCGTGGGAGGACAGATACGCAGTATTTT.

This chain links TRBV11-2 with TRBJ1-3; D possibly corresponds to TRBD1 (5 bases). The ends were cut back, 1 base at V and 0 bases at J, with 16 bases in the middle. The CDR3 runs to 18 residues. The V gene's germline CDR1 is SGHAT and CDR2 FQNNGV. CDR3: CASSLVRAYRSSGNTIYF. The CDR3 DNA sequence: TGTGCCAGCAGCTTAGTAAGGGCGTACAGGAGCTCTGGAAACACCATATATTTT.

A single count supports this clone. V gene TRBV10-3 combines with J gene TRBJ2-7; 7 bases are a match to TRBD1. The germline CDR1 and CDR2 sequences are ENHRY and SYGVKD. V shed 2 bases, J shed 3 bases, and the junction held 10 bases outside the gene matches. The CDR3 contains 16 residues. CDR3 DNA sequence: TGTGCCATCAGTGAGCGGGGTCGGCAGGGGGTCTACGAGCAGTACTTC. Encoded protein: CAISERGRQGVYEQYF.

This clone appeared once. One end of the junction is discordant with germline, which a read error may explain. V usage is TRBV19 and J usage is TRBJ2-4, with TRBD2 matching over 11 bases. From germline, CDR1 is LNHDA and CDR2 SQIVND (reference sequence). There are 11 residues in the CDR3. CDR3: CASSTTGLAAF. In DNA, the CDR3 is TGTGCCAGTAGTACCACGGGACTAGCGGCCTTC.

The chain carries TRBV2 and TRBJ2-7, with 8 bases lining up with TRBD2. CDR1 is SNHLY, CDR2 FYNNEI, per germline. V gave up 11 bases and J gave up 6 bases; unmatched junction bases: 12. This CDR3 is built from 13 residues. The DNA of the CDR3 is TGTGCCGGCTACCAGCGGGAGCGGGGCGAGCAGTACTTC. It yields the protein CAGYQRERGEQYF.

This clone was found once. The V gene is TRBV19, the J gene TRBJ1-5; 9 nucleotides line up with TRBD1. Losses at the gene ends were 5 bases for V and 5 bases for J; bases not matched to a gene: 4. This CDR3 has 14 amino acids. Germline V gene sequence: CDR1 LNHDA, CDR2 SQIVND (reference sequence). CDR3 residues: CASSLRQGDQPQHF. CDR3 nucleotide sequence: TGTGCCAGTAGTCTCCGACAGGGGGATCAGCCCCAGCATTTT. The variable domain in full, with the rest retrieved from reference TRBV19 and TRBJ1-5, is DGGITQSPKYLFRKEGQNVTLSCEQNLNHDAMYWYRQDPGQGLRLIYYSQIVNDFQKGDIAEGYSVSREKKESFPLTVTSAQKNPTAFYLCASSLRQGDQPQHFGDGTRLSIL.

V and J are TRBV28 and TRBJ1-4; D might be TRBD1 (6 bases). The length of the CDR3 is 15 residues. In germline, CDR1 is MDHEN, CDR2 SYDVKM. The ends were cut back, 2 bases at V and 7 bases at J, with 14 bases in the middle. CDR3 protein: CASSLGGGASEKLFF. The CDR3 DNA follows: TGTGCCAGCAGTTTAGGTGGGGGGGCGAGTGAAAAACTGTTTTTT.

This rearrangement joins TRBV30 to TRBJ2-2; possible D gene TRBD1, 8 bases. CDR3 length: 16 residues. Trimming took 2 bases from V and 3 from J, leaving 16 bases between them. Germline CDR1 is GTSNPN and CDR2 is SVGIG (reference sequence). CDR3 sequence reads: CAWSNTGGAHTGELFF. The CDR3 DNA reads TGTGCCTGGAGTAACACAGGGGGGGCCCACACCGGGGAGCTGTTTTTT.

This clone was seen a few times. The V gene is TRBV19, the J gene TRBJ2-7; the D call may be TRBD1 or TRBD2 (5 bases each). Trimming left V 7 bases short and J 3 bases short, with 22 bases between. This CDR3 region has 16 residues. CDR1 is LNHDA and CDR2 is SQIVND in the germline V gene (reference sequence). The CDR3 DNA follows: TGTGCCAGTACTCTCCCGCACTCCGGGGACGGCTACGAGCAGTACTTC. Its protein is CASTLPHSGDGYEQYF.

The chain recombines TRBV6-5 with TRBJ2-1; D perhaps matches TRBD1 (6 bases). Looked up from germline, CDR1 is MNHEY and CDR2 is SVGAGI. This CDR3 is built from 15 residues. V lost 6 bases to trimming and J lost 2 bases, with 14 bases between them. Here the CDR3 DNA reads TGTGCCAGCAGCACAACAGGGTACCCCTACAATGAGCAGTTCTTC. Encoded protein: CASSTTGYPYNEQFF.

This chain uses TRBV5-4 with TRBJ2-3, with a tentative D call TRBD1 (6 bases). This CDR3 contains 15 residues. Germline V gives CDR1 SGHNT, CDR2 YYREEE (reference sequence). V lost 0 bases to trimming and J lost 0 bases, with 8 bases between them. The CDR3 DNA reads as TGTGCCAGCAGCTTGGAACAGGGAAGCACAGATACGCAGTATTTT. Amino acids: CASSLEQGSTDTQYF. The whole variable domain, filled in from reference TRBV5-4 and TRBJ2-3, reads ETGVTQSPTHLIKTRGQQVTLRCSSQSGHNTVSWYQQALGQGPQFIFQYYREEENGRGNFPPRFSGLQFPNYSSELNVNALELDDSALYLCASSLEQGSTDTQYFGPGTRLTVL.

This rearrangement joins TRBV5-4 to TRBJ2-7, with 7 bases matching TRBD2. The CDR3 consists of 15 residues. V was pared by 4 bases and J by 3 bases, with 10 bases of the junction left unmatched. Germline V gene lookup returns CDR1 SGHNT and CDR2 YYREEE (reference sequence). The CDR3 DNA reads as TGTGCCAGCAGCCCTTGGGGGGAGGGCCTCTACGAGCAGTACTTC. It codes for CASSPWGEGLYEQYF.

This clone was counted only a few times. The CDR3 region is CASSSLRGLGEAFF. The CDR3 DNA reads as TGTGCCAGCAGCTCCCTCAGGGGGTTGGGTGAAGCTTTCTTT. The chain recombines TRBV7-9 with TRBJ1-1; 7 nucleotides agree with TRBD1. V gave up 4 bases and J gave up 7 bases; unmatched junction bases: 9. CDR1 is SEHNR and CDR2 is FQNEAQ in the germline V gene (reference sequence). CDR3 size: 14 residues.

V gene TRBV2 combines with J gene TRBJ2-1, with 10 positions matching TRBD2. With 5 bases clipped from V and 9 bases from J, the junction kept 10 bases outside the gene matches. Germline CDR1 is SNHLY and CDR2 is FYNNEI. The CDR3 contains 15 residues. DNA for the CDR3: TGTGCCAGCAGTCGGACTAGCGGTTCCCCGGGTGAGCAGTTCTTC. Translation: CASSRTSGSPGEQFF.

The genes are TRBV19 and TRBJ2-2; D may be TRBD2 (6 bases). CDR1 and CDR2 from the germline V gene are LNHDA and SQIVND (reference sequence). CDR3 size: 15 residues. V lost 3 bases and J 4 bases, leaving 12 bases between the germline ends. DNA for the CDR3: TGTGCCAGTAGTATTGGCGGGACCTCCACCGGGGAGCTGTTTTTT. Translation: CASSIGGTSTGELFF.

This chain uses TRBV11-2 with TRBJ2-3, with 9 nucleotides matching TRBD1. This CDR3 spans 17 amino acids. Trimming took 6 bases from V and 14 from J; bases not matched to a gene: 24. Germline V gene sequence: CDR1 SGHAT, CDR2 FQNNGV. The CDR3 nucleotides read TGTGCCAGCAGGAAACTGGGACAGGGCTACGGCGCGGCCGAGGGGTATTTT. It specifies CASRKLGQGYGAAEGYF.

This chain links TRBV6-1 with TRBJ2-7, with D tentatively TRBD1 (5 bases). V was pared by 6 bases and J by 1 base, with 10 bases between. The CDR3 has 13 residues. The V gene's germline CDR1 is MNHNS and CDR2 SASEGT. CDR3 loop: CASSPAGSYEQYF. The CDR3 DNA reads TGTGCCAGCAGCCCCGCAGGGTCCTACGAGCAGTACTTC.

This clone was seen more than once but under ten times. The chain uses TRBV30 and TRBJ2-1, with D perhaps TRBD2 (6 bases). V lost 5 bases, J lost 0 bases, and 11 bases lay in between. CDR1 GTSNPN and CDR2 SVGIG come from the germline V gene (reference sequence). This CDR3 comprises 14 residues. In nucleotides, the CDR3 is TGTGCCTGGGCGACTAGTCTCTCCTACAATGAGCAGTTCTTC. Translating it yields CAWATSLSYNEQFF.

The rearrangement uses TRBV28 and TRBJ1-2; no definite D call. The germline V and J ends were trimmed by 3 bases and 1 base, with 6 bases remaining between them. The CDR3 consists of 13 residues. Germline values: CDR1 MDHEN, CDR2 SYDVKM. CDR3 nucleotides: TGTGCCAGCAGTTTGTTGGGTAACTATGGCTACACCTTC. This translates into CASSLLGNYGYTF.

The genes are TRBV5-1 and TRBJ2-1; D may be TRBD1 or TRBD2 (6 bases each). Germline CDR1 reads SGHRS; CDR2 reads YFSETQ. The CDR3 contains 13 residues. V lost 0 bases to trimming and J lost 9 bases, with 10 bases between them. This chain's CDR3 is CASSLGTAGEQFF. The CDR3 nucleotides are TGCGCCAGCAGCTTGGGGACAGCGGGTGAGCAGTTCTTC.

The chain has TRBV7-3 and TRBJ1-5, with a weak D call TRBD1 (5 bases). Per the germline V gene, CDR1 is SGHTA and CDR2 is FQGTGA. The CDR3 has 14 residues. Trimming stripped 2 bases from V and 1 base from J, with 6 bases between. This chain's CDR3 is CASSLGDSNQPQHF. The CDR3, as DNA: TGTGCCAGCAGCTTAGGGGACAGCAATCAGCCCCAGCATTTT.

The gene calls are TRBV28 and TRBJ2-1; TRBD2 agrees at 9 bases. V shed 8 bases, J shed 6 bases, and the junction held 20 bases outside the gene matches. CDR3 length: 18 amino acids. Germline lookup yields CDR1 MDHEN and CDR2 SYDVKM. The CDR3 DNA is TGTGCCAGCTCCGCGGGAGGGGCTAGCGGGATCCTCGGCAATGAGCAGTTCTTC. As protein: CASSAGGASGILGNEQFF.

The chain combines TRBV7-9 with TRBJ2-7; D unclear. The CDR3 has 15 residues. Germline V lookup: CDR1 SEHNR, CDR2 FQNEAQ (reference sequence). The V gene lost 5 bases and the J gene lost 1 base, with 15 bases spanning the gap. Written as DNA, the CDR3 is TGTGCCAGCAGCCGCCGACAAGGCACATCCTACGAGCAGTACTTC. It translates to CASSRRQGTSYEQYF.

The rearrangement uses TRBV6-7 and TRBJ2-1; 13 nucleotides line up with TRBD2. TRBV6-7 is an ORF; its function is uncertain. The CDR3 covers 18 residues. The junction had 15 bases not matched to a gene; V was cut back by 4 bases and J by 9 bases. CDR3 sequence reads: CASSSPPLLAGGPPEQFF. Written as DNA, the CDR3 is TGTGCCAGCAGTTCCCCACCTCTACTAGCGGGAGGGCCCCCTGAGCAGTTCTTC.

There are a few counts of this clone. This rearrangement joins TRBV7-9 to TRBJ2-7; TRBD1 aligns across 8 bases. The CDR3 sequence is 14 residues long. Germline V gene data show CDR1 as SEHNR and CDR2 as FQNEAQ (reference sequence). V was clipped by 5 bases and J by 6 bases; unmatched bases: 9. The DNA for the CDR3 is TGTGCCAGCAGCGGATCCGGACAGGGCTCCGAGCAGTACTTC. This encodes CASSGSGQGSEQYF. Using reference TRBV7-9 and TRBJ2-7 for the parts outside the CDR3, the full variable domain is DTGVSQNPRHKITKRGQNVTFRCDPISEHNRLYWYRQTLGQGPEFLTYFQNEAQLEKSRLLSDRFSAERPKGSFSTLEIQRTEQGDSAMYLCASSGSGQGSEQYFGPGTRLTVT.

V gene TRBV4-1 combines with J gene TRBJ2-1, with 10 bases that match TRBD2. The CDR3 is made up of 15 amino acids. The germline gives CDR1 MGHRA, CDR2 YSYEKL. J was trimmed by 7 bases and V by 1 base; bases with no gene match: 4. CDR3 protein: CASSQGVLAGNEQFF. The CDR3 coding sequence is TGCGCCAGCAGCCAAGGGGTACTAGCGGGGAATGAGCAGTTCTTC.